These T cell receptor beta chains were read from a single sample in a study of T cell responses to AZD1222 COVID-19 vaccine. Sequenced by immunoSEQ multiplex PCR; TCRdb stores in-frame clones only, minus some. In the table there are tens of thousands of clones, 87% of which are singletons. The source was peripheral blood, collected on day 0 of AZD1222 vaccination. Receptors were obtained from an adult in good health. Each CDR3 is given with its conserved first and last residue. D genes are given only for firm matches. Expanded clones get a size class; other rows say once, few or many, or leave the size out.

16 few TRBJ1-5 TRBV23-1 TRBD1 CADEKDGKGAGQPQHF TGCGCCGACGAAAAGGACGGGAAGGGGGCCGGACAGCCCCAGCATTTT
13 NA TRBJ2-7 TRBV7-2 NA CASSLGGRYEQYF TGTGCCAGCAGCTTAGGGGGGAGATACGAGCAGTACTTC
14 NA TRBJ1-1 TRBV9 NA CASSVAGEGTEAFF TGTGCCAGCAGCGTAGCGGGGGAGGGAACTGAAGCTTTCTTT
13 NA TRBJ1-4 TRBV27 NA CASRGRTNEKLFF TGTGCCAGCAGGGGACGGACTAATGAAAAACTGTTTTTT
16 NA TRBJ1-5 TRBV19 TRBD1 CASSVWTGEKLSPQHF TGTGCCAGTAGTGTATGGACAGGGGAAAAATTATCGCCCCAGCATTTT
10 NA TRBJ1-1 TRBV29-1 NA CSVGDTRAFF TGCAGCGTAGGGGACACCCGGGCTTTCTTT
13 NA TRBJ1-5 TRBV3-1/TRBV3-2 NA CASSQEGQQPQHF TGTGCCAGCAGCCAAGAAGGGCAGCAGCCCCAGCATTTT
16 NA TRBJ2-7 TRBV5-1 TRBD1 CASSPSRTGGPYEQYF TGCGCCAGCAGCCCCTCCCGGACAGGGGGCCCCTACGAGCAGTACTTC
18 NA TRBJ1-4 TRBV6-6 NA CASSLLTAGSPTNEKLFF TGTGCCAGCAGTCTGTTGACAGCTGGGAGTCCAACTAATGAAAAACTGTTTTTT
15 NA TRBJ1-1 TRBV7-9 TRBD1 CASSPRQGGDTEAFF TGTGCCAGCAGCCCGAGACAGGGGGGAGACACTGAAGCTTTCTTT
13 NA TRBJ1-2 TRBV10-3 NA CAIETGSDYGYTF TGTGCCATTGAAACAGGGTCGGACTATGGCTACACCTTC
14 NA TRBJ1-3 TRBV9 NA CASTAQSSGNTIYF TGTGCCAGCACGGCTCAGTCCTCTGGAAACACCATATATTTT
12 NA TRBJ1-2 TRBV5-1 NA CASSPLGGGYTF TGCGCCAGCAGCCCATTGGGTGGTGGCTACACCTTC
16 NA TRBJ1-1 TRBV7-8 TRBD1 CASSLAPGDRNTEAFF TGTGCCAGCAGCTTAGCGCCGGGGGACAGGAACACTGAAGCTTTCTTT
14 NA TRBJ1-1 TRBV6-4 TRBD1 CASTPGQGRTEAFF TGTGCCAGCACCCCCGGACAGGGACGAACTGAAGCTTTCTTT
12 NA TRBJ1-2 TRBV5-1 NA CASSPEGRLGTF TGCGCCAGCAGCCCGGAGGGGAGGCTGGGCACCTTC
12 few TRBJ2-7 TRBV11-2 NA CASSSTTYEQYF TGTGCCAGCAGCTCGACTACCTACGAGCAGTACTTC
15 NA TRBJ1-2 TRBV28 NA CASRKPRGENYGYTF TGTGCCAGCAGGAAACCCAGGGGCGAGAACTATGGCTACACCTTC
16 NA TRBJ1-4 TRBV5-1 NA CASSWGRTSDLEKLFF TGCGCCAGCAGCTGGGGACGGACCAGCGACTTGGAAAAACTGTTTTTT
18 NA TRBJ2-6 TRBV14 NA CASSQRGPKISGANVLTF TGTGCCAGCAGCCAAAGGGGACCCAAAATCTCTGGGGCCAACGTCCTGACTTTC
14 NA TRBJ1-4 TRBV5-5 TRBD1 CASSPGTGDEKLFF TGTGCCAGCAGCCCCGGGACAGGGGATGAAAAACTGTTTTTT
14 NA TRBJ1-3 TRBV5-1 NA CASRPGHSGNTIYF TGCGCCAGCAGACCGGGCCACTCTGGAAACACCATATATTTT
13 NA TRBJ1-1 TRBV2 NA CASSGLSYTEAFF TGTGCCAGCTCCGGGCTATCCTACACTGAAGCTTTCTTT
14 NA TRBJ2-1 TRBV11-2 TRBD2 CASSPGLAGVEQFF TGTGCCAGCAGCCCAGGACTAGCGGGAGTTGAGCAGTTCTTC
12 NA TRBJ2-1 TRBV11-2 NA CASSMGGAEQFF TGTGCCAGCAGTATGGGAGGTGCCGAGCAGTTCTTC
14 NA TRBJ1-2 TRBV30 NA CAWSLMGAYYGYTF TGTGCCTGGAGTCTGATGGGGGCCTACTATGGCTACACCTTC